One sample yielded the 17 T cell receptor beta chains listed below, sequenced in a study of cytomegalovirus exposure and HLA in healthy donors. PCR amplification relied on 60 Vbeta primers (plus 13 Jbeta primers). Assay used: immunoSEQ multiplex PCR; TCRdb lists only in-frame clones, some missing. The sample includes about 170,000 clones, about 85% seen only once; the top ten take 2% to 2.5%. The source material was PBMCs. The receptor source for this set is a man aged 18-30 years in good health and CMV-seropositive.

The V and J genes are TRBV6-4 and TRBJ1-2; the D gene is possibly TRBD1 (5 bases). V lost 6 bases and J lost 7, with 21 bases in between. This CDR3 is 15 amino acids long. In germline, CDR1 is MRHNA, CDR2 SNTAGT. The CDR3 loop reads CASRPFAGLGSGYTF. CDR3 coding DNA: TGTGCCAGCAGACCCTTCGCAGGGCTCGGGAGTGGCTACACCTTC.

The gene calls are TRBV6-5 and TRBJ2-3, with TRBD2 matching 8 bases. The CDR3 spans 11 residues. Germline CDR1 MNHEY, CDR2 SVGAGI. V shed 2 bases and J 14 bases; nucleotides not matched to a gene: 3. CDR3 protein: CASSYQGLAYF. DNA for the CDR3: TGTGCCAGCAGTTACCAAGGACTAGCGTATTTT.

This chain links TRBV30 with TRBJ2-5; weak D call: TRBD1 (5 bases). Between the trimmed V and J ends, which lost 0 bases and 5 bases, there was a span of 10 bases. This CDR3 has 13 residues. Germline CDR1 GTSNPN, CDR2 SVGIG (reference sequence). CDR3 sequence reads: CAWSVRRAETQYF. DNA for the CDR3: TGTGCCTGGAGTGTACGCAGGGCTGAGACCCAGTACTTC.

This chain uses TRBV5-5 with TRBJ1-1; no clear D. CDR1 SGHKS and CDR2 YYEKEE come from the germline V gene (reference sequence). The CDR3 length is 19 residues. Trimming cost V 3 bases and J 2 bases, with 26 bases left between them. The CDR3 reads CASSWGIRAEPEDNTEAFF. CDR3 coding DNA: TGTGCCAGCAGCTGGGGTATCCGAGCAGAACCGGAGGACAACACTGAAGCTTTCTTT.

The CDR3 DNA reads as TGTGCCAGTAGGCACGGCTCGGCAGGCTATGGCTACACCTTC. It yields the protein CASRHGSAGYGYTF. The rearrangement uses TRBV19 and TRBJ1-2; D is unclear. The CDR3 extends over 14 amino acids. Per the germline V gene, CDR1 is LNHDA and CDR2 is SQIVND (reference sequence). With 6 bases removed from V and 4 bases from J, the gap between germline ends came to 15 bases.

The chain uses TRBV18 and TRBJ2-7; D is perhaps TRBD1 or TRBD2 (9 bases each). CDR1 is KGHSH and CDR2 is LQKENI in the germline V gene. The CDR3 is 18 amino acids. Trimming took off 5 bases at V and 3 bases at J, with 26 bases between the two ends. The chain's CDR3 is CASSSLTGGSGGRYEQYF. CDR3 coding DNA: TGTGCCAGCTCATCTTTGACAGGGGGGAGCGGGGGGCGCTACGAGCAGTACTTC.

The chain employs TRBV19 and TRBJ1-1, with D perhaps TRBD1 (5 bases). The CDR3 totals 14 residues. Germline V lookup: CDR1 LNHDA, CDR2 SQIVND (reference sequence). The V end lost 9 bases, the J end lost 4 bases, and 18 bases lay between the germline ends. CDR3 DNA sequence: TGTGCCAGCCGTTATACCGGGGGAGGCACTGAAGCTTTCTTT. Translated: CASRYTGGGTEAFF. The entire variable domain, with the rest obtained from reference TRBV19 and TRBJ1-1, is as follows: DGGITQSPKYLFRKEGQNVTLSCEQNLNHDAMYWYRQDPGQGLRLIYYSQIVNDFQKGDIAEGYSVSREKKESFPLTVTSAQKNPTAFYLCASRYTGGGTEAFFGQGTRLTVV.

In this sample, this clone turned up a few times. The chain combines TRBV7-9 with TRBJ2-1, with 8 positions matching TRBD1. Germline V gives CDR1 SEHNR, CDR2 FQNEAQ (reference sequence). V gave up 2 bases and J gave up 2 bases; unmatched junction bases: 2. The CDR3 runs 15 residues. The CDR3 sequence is CASSLTRGPYNEQFF. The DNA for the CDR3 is TGTGCCAGCAGCTTAACCAGGGGGCCCTACAATGAGCAGTTCTTC.

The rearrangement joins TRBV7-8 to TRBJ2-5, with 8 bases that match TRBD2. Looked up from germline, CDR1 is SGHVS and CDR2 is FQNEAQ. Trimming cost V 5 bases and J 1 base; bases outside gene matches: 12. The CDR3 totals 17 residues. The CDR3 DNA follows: TGTGCCAGCAGCCAGCAGCGAGTTAGCGGGGCCCAAGAGACCCAGTACTTC. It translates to CASSQQRVSGAQETQYF.

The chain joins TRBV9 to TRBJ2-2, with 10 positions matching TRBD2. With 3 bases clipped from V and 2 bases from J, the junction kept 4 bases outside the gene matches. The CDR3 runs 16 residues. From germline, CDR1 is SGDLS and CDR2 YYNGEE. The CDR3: CASSDIAGGNTGELFF. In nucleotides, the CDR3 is TGTGCCAGCAGCGACATAGCGGGGGGAAACACCGGGGAGCTGTTTTTT.

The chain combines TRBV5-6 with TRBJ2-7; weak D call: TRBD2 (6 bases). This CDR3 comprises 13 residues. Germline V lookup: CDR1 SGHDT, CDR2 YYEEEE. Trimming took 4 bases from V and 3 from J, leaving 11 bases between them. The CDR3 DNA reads TGTGCCAGCAGCGGGGGGACCAACTACGAGCAGTACTTC. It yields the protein CASSGGTNYEQYF.

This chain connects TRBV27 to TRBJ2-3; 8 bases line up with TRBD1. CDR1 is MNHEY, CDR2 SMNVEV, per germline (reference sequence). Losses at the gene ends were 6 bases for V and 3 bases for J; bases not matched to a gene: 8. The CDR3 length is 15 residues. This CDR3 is CASSSWTGSTDTQYF. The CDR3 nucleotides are TGTGCCAGCAGCTCCTGGACAGGGAGTACAGATACGCAGTATTTT.

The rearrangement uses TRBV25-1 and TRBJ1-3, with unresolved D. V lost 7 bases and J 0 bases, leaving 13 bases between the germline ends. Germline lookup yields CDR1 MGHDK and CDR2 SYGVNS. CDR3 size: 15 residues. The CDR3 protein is CASTQTAISGNTIYF. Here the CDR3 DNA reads TGTGCCAGCACTCAAACAGCTATCTCTGGAAACACCATATATTTT.

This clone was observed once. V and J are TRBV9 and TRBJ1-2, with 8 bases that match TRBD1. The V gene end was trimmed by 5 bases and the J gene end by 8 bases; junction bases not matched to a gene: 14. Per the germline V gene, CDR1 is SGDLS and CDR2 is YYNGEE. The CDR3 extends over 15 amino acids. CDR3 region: CASRDLEQGASGYTF. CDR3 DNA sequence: TGTGCCAGCAGGGACCTCGAGCAGGGGGCTTCCGGCTACACCTTC.

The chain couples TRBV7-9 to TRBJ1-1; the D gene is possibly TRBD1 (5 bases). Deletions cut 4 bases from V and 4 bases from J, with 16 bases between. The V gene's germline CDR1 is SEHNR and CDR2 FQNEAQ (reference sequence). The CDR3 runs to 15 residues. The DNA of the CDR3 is TGTGCCAGCAGCTGGGACGTGGCCGGGGGCACTGAAGCTTTCTTT. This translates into CASSWDVAGGTEAFF.

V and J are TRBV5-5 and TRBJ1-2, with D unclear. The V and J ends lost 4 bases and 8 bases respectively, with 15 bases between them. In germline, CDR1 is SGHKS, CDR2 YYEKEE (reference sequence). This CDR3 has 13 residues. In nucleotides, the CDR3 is TGTGCCAGCAGCCTAGCACCGGAGGCAGGCTACACCTTC. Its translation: CASSLAPEAGYTF.

CDR3 loop: CASSPARLAVGANTGELFF. The CDR3 DNA reads TGTGCCAGCAGCCCCGCGAGACTAGCGGTTGGAGCGAACACCGGGGAGCTGTTTTTT. J is TRBJ2-2 and V is TRBV7-9, with 9 positions matching TRBD2. Trimming took 5 bases from V and 0 from J; bases not matched to a gene: 13. From germline, CDR1 is SEHNR and CDR2 FQNEAQ (reference sequence). The CDR3 runs to 19 residues.